Listed below are T cell receptor beta chains from one sample, sequenced in a study of read filtering for tumor transcriptome and immune sequencing. TCRdb re-called the reads with MiXCR, one entry per CDR3 protein. Among roughly 130,000 distinct CDR3 sequences listed, over 10% were seen once. The source material was a population of CD138-negative cells sorted from bone marrow. These receptors were collected from a donor aged 40 or older with multiple myeloma. CDR3s include the opening cysteine and the closing phenylalanine or tryptophan. A D gene is named only where the DNA matches it firmly. The size field is filled for only some rows; it gives once, few, many or a size class.

D gene	clone size	V gene	J gene	CDR3 protein	CDR3 DNA
NA	few	TRBV2	TRBJ1-5	CASRPDFGSNQPQHF	TGTGCCAGCAGGCCGGACTTTGGCAGCAATCAGCCCCAGCATTTT
TRBD1	many	TRBV23-1	TRBJ2-7	CASSQTPGQGPPYEQYF	TGCGCCAGCAGTCAAACTCCGGGACAGGGACCACCCTACGAGCAGTACTTC
NA	many	TRBV18	TRBJ2-3	CASSLVVGQAGDTQYF	TGTGCCAGCTCCCTTGTGGTCGGGCAAGCGGGAGATACGCAGTATTTT
NA	many	TRBV20-1	TRBJ2-5	CSARDPGLVQETQYF	TGCAGTGCACGAGACCCGGGACTCGTTCAAGAGACCCAGTACTTC
TRBD2	many	TRBV12-3/TRBV12-4	TRBJ2-1	CASSLSRGLAIYNEQFF	TGTGCCAGCAGTCTAAGCCGGGGACTAGCGATCTACAATGAGCAGTTCTTC
NA	NA	TRBV7-6	TRBJ1-1	CASSLTGLTEAFF	TGTGCCAGCAGCTTAACAGGGCTCACTGAAGCTTTCTTT
NA	many	TRBV29-1	TRBJ2-2	CSGIRGGGGELFF	TGCAGCGGAATTAGGGGGGGAGGCGGGGAGCTGTTTTTT
NA	few	TRBV6-2/TRBV6-3	TRBJ1-6	CASSPRWGAYNSPLHF	TGTGCCAGCAGCCCCCGTTGGGGGGCGTATAATTCACCCCTCCACTTT
TRBD2	NA	TRBV20-1	TRBJ2-5	CSAEGTGTSRETQYF	TGCAGTGCTGAGGGCACCGGGACTAGTCGGGAGACCCAGTACTTC
TRBD1	many	TRBV28	TRBJ1-1	CASRRTGALRLSTEAFF	TGTGCCAGCAGACGGACAGGGGCGTTAAGGTTGAGCACTGAAGCTTTCTTT
TRBD2	many	TRBV18	TRBJ2-7	CASSPSEGRDEQYF	TGTGCCAGCTCACCGTCCGAGGGGAGGGACGAGCAGTACTTC
TRBD2	many	TRBV29-1	TRBJ2-5	CSVEEGSGSQETQYF	TGCAGCGTTGAAGAGGGTAGCGGGAGCCAAGAGACCCAGTACTTC
TRBD1	many	TRBV10-3	TRBJ2-1	CAISEGPGGNEQFF	TGTGCCATCAGTGAGGGCCCAGGGGGCAATGAGCAGTTCTTC
TRBD1	many	TRBV28	TRBJ2-5	CASSSGTPTGAQYF	TGTGCCAGCTCGTCGGGGACCCCCACAGGGGCCCAGTACTTC
TRBD2	few	TRBV24-1	TRBJ2-3	CATSDFAAGTSGTTQYF	TGTGCCACCAGTGATTTCGCCGCCGGGACTAGCGGCACAACGCAGTATTTT
NA	many	TRBV28	TRBJ2-7	CASNDATYEQYF	TGTGCCAGCAATGACGCTACCTACGAGCAGTACTTC
NA	many	TRBV29-1	TRBJ2-7	CSVGPGDDSYEQYF	TGCAGCGTTGGTCCGGGGGATGACTCCTACGAGCAGTACTTC
NA	few	TRBV6-1	TRBJ1-1	CASSEAFF	TGTGCCAGCAGTGAAGCTTTCTTT
NA	NA	TRBV6-1	TRBJ1-2	CASGVGISRTF	TGTGCCAGCGGTGTAGGGATTTCGCGCACCTTC
NA	many	TRBV20-1	TRBJ2-5	CSAKEGRSETQYF	TGCAGTGCTAAGGAGGGGCGGTCTGAGACCCAGTACTTC
NA	few	TRBV11-2	TRBJ2-1	CASSPTRSGEQFF	TGTGCCAGCAGCCCAACTAGGTCAGGTGAGCAGTTCTTC
TRBD1	many	TRBV10-3	TRBJ1-4	CAISEQGAHEKLFF	TGTGCCATCAGCGAACAGGGGGCGCATGAAAAACTGTTTTTT
TRBD2	NA	TRBV12-5	TRBJ2-2	CASGSHGGGETVGGELFF	TGTGCTAGTGGTTCCCACGGGGGGGGCGAGACCGTGGGCGGGGAGCTGTTTTTT
NA	NA	TRBV6-1	TRBJ1-1	CASRHRDYGGSNTEAFF	TGTGCCAGCAGACACCGGGATTATGGCGGATCGAACACTGAAGCTTTCTTT
TRBD2	many	TRBV12-3/TRBV12-4	TRBJ2-3	CASSYGTSSQGHTDTQYF	TGTGCCAGCAGTTACGGGACTAGCAGTCAGGGGCACACAGATACGCAGTATTTT
NA	many	TRBV7-2	TRBJ1-5	CASSLELVGGNSNQPQHF	TGTGCCAGCAGCTTAGAATTAGTGGGGGGCAATAGCAATCAGCCCCAGCATTTT
NA	many	TRBV20-1	TRBJ2-2	CSARAGNTGELFF	TGCAGTGCTAGGGCGGGGAACACCGGGGAGCTGTTTTTT
TRBD1	many	TRBV20-1	TRBJ1-1	CSAGTGDGTEAFF	TGCAGTGCTGGGACAGGGGATGGGACTGAAGCTTTCTTT
TRBD1	many	TRBV7-3	TRBJ2-5	CASSPGTGVGETQYF	TGTGCCAGCAGTCCCGGGACAGGGGTGGGAGAGACCCAGTACTTC
NA	NA	TRBV3-1	TRBJ1-1	CASSSLSRSTEASF	TGTGCCAGCAGCTCCCTAAGCCGGAGCACTGAAGCTTCCTTT
NA	NA	TRBV12-3/TRBV12-4	TRBJ2-5	CASSLAGLGLETQYF	TGTGCCAGCAGTTTAGCGGGTCTCGGGCTAGAGACCCAGTACTTC
TRBD1	many	TRBV5-1	TRBJ2-2	CASSLRQGTGSGELFF	TGCGCCAGCAGCTTAAGACAGGGGACGGGTTCCGGGGAGCTGTTTTTT
TRBD1	NA	TRBV5-5	TRBJ2-7	CASSPRGRVVYEQYF	TGTGCCAGCAGCCCAAGGGGGCGCGTGGTCTACGAGCAGTACTTC
TRBD2	many	TRBV4-1	TRBJ2-3	CASSSPSGVRTDTQYF	TGCGCCAGCAGCTCCCCGAGCGGGGTTCGTACAGATACGCAGTATTTT
TRBD1	many	TRBV7-9	TRBJ2-7	CASSLTGQGSYEQYF	TGTGCCAGCAGCTTAACGGGACAGGGAAGCTACGAGCAGTACTTC
NA	many	TRBV6-6	TRBJ2-4	CASRLGAKNIQYF	TGTGCCAGCAGGTTGGGGGCCAAAAACATTCAGTACTTC
NA	many	TRBV5-4	TRBJ1-1	CASSWGSSEAFF	TGTGCCAGCAGCTGGGGCAGCTCTGAAGCTTTCTTT
TRBD1	many	TRBV7-9	TRBJ2-3	CASSWRGGTGVGDTQYF	TGTGCCAGCAGCTGGCGCGGGGGGACAGGGGTTGGAGATACGCAGTATTTT
NA	many	TRBV18	TRBJ2-5	CASSPSGRAGETQYF	TGTGCCAGCTCACCTTCGGGACGGGCGGGAGAGACCCAGTACTTC
NA	NA	TRBV20-1	TRBJ2-3	CSKRERGTDTQYF	TGCAGCAAAAGGGAGCGGGGCACAGATACGCAGTATTTT
NA	NA	TRBV7-6	TRBJ2-1	CASSLAVADSYNEQFF	TGTGCCAGCAGCTTAGCAGTAGCTGATTCCTACAATGAGCAGTTCTTC
TRBD2	many	TRBV20-1	TRBJ2-3	CSAPGRSSTDTQYF	TGCAGTGCCCCCGGGAGGTCTAGCACAGATACGCAGTATTTT
NA	NA	TRBV7-2	TRBJ1-6	CATGQPRNSPLHF	TGTGCCACCGGACAGCCGAGGAATTCACCCCTCCACTTT
NA	many	TRBV5-1	TRBJ2-1	CASSASRSYNEQFF	TGCGCCAGCAGCGCCAGCCGCTCCTACAATGAGCAGTTCTTC
TRBD2	many	TRBV5-1	TRBJ2-1	CASSPSRTSYENEQFF	TGCGCCAGCAGCCCAAGCCGGACTAGCTATGAGAATGAGCAGTTCTTC
NA	many	TRBV11-1	TRBJ2-1	CASSLDSSYNEQFF	TGTGCCAGCAGCTTAGACAGCTCCTACAATGAGCAGTTCTTC